Listed below are T cell receptor beta chains from one sample, sequenced in a study of OX40 agonist ivuxolimab in advanced cancers. Data came from immunoSEQ multiplex PCR; TCRdb stores just in-frame clones and leaves some out. This sample has over 35,000 clones; around 89% occur once, and the top ten carry about an eighth. The sequencing used CD4+ or CD8+ T cells sorted from blood, collected in a trial of the OX40 agonist ivuxolimab. These receptor sequences come from an adult with an advanced solid tumor such as melanoma, head and neck, liver or kidney cancer. Each CDR3 is given with its conserved first and last residue. The D gene is left open where the match is weak. Rows give clone size only sometimes, using once, few, many, or a class for an expanded clone.

-	TRBV7-9	TRBJ2-3	TRBD2	TGTGCCAGCAGCCATGATGCGGGAGGGTTGGACACAGATACGCAGTATTTT	CASSHDAGGLDTDTQYF
-	TRBV29-1	TRBJ1-5	-	TGCAGCGTTGAGTATGGGGGAGGTCAGCCCCAGCATTTT	CSVEYGGGQPQHF
-	TRBV25-1	TRBJ1-1	TRBD1	TGTGCCAGCTTTGAGACAGGGGGCAGGGCTGAAGCTTTCTTT	CASFETGGRAEAFF
-	TRBV19	TRBJ2-1	TRBD2	TGTGCCAGTAGTGGATGGGAGGGCCCCTACAATGAGCAGTTCTTC	CASSGWEGPYNEQFF
-	TRBV5-5	TRBJ2-3	TRBD2	TGTGCCAGCAGCTTGGCCTCTAGCGGGGGATATACAGATACGCAGTATTTT	CASSLASSGGYTDTQYF
-	TRBV5-6	TRBJ2-7	-	TGTGCCAGCAGCTTAGCCTACGAGCAGTACTTC	CASSLAYEQYF
-	TRBV9	TRBJ2-7	TRBD1	TGTGCCAGCAGCCCATGGACAGGAACCTACGAGCAGTACTTC	CASSPWTGTYEQYF
-	TRBV5-1	TRBJ2-7	-	TGCGCCAGCAGCTTGTTGAGTTCCCTTTACGAGCAGTACTTC	CASSLLSSLYEQYF
-	TRBV27	TRBJ1-1	-	TGTGCCAGCAGTTTAGGGAGTAGCACTGAAGCTTTCTTT	CASSLGSSTEAFF
-	TRBV30	TRBJ2-6	TRBD2	TGTGCCTGGAGTGGACTAGCGGTCTCTGGGGCCAACGTCCTGACTTTC	CAWSGLAVSGANVLTF
-	TRBV7-9	TRBJ1-1	-	TGTGCCAGCAGCTTTAAAGGGACTGAAGCTTTCTTT	CASSFKGTEAFF
-	TRBV5-1	TRBJ2-7	TRBD2	TGCGCCAGCAGCTTGCTTTGGACTAGCGGGAGGAGCTCCTACGAGCAGTACTTC	CASSLLWTSGRSSYEQYF
-	TRBV19	TRBJ1-2	-	TGTGCCAGTAGTATAGAGGCAACCACTAACTATGGCTACACCTTC	CASSIEATTNYGYTF
-	TRBV5-1	TRBJ2-7	-	TGCGCCAGCAGCTTGGATATTACCAGGGTGAGCTCCTACGAGCAGTACTTC	CASSLDITRVSSYEQYF
-	TRBV5-6	TRBJ1-3	TRBD1	TGTGCCAGCAGCCTGGGACAGGGGGACACCATATATTTT	CASSLGQGDTIYF
-	TRBV5-6	TRBJ2-3	-	TGTGCCAGCAGCTTGGTCGGGAGCACAGATACGCAGTATTTT	CASSLVGSTDTQYF
-	TRBV5-5	TRBJ1-2	-	TGTGCCAGCAGAGGGACGTCTTCGCTCGGCTATGGCTACACCTTC	CASRGTSSLGYGYTF
-	TRBV14	TRBJ1-2	-	TGTGCCAGCTCCCCAGTTGGAAACTATGGCTACACCTTC	CASSPVGNYGYTF
-	TRBV13	TRBJ1-2	TRBD1	TGTGCCAGCAGCTACCCGACAGGGGGCTATGGCTACACCTTC	CASSYPTGGYGYTF
-	TRBV15	TRBJ1-6	-	TGTGCCACCAGCAGAGCAGGGGACAATTCACCCCTCCACTTT	CATSRAGDNSPLHF
-	TRBV7-3	TRBJ2-5	-	TGTGCCAGCAGCTTAAACCCAGACAGACAAGAGACCCAGTACTTC	CASSLNPDRQETQYF
-	TRBV7-9	TRBJ2-7	TRBD1	TGTGCCAGCAGCCCGGCCCGGGACAGGGGTCACGAGCAGTACTTC	CASSPARDRGHEQYF
-	TRBV10-1	TRBJ1-2	-	TGCGCCAGCAGTCGTGCCTTGTGCTGGGGCTACACCTTC	CASSRALCWGYTF
-	TRBV27	TRBJ2-7	-	TGTGCCAGCAGATCGGACCTTACTGGTTCATACGAGCAGTACTTC	CASRSDLTGSYEQYF
-	TRBV9	TRBJ1-4	-	TGTGCCAGCAGCCCAGAGGGAGGCTCTAATGAAAAACTGTTTTTT	CASSPEGGSNEKLFF
-	TRBV2	TRBJ2-1	-	TGTGCCAGCAGTTACAACAGGGTCCCGGGGGAATCATACAATGAGCAGTTCTTC	CASSYNRVPGESYNEQFF
once	TRBV9	TRBJ1-3	-	TGTGCCAGCAGCCCCCTTTCTCTTGGAAACACCATATATTTT	CASSPLSLGNTIYF
-	TRBV5-4	TRBJ1-4	TRBD1	TGTGCCAGCAGCATGGACGGACAGGGGGCAACTAATGAAAAACTGTTTTTT	CASSMDGQGATNEKLFF
-	TRBV19	TRBJ1-4	-	TGTGCCAGTAGTATCAGCGGCAGGGCAACGGAAAAACTGTTTTTT	CASSISGRATEKLFF
-	TRBV6-6	TRBJ1-6	TRBD1	TGTGCCAGCAGGGACCGGGACAGTAATAGAAATTCACCCCTCCACTTT	CASRDRDSNRNSPLHF
-	TRBV12-2	TRBJ1-5	-	TGTGCAAGTCGCGACCGGGACAGGGAGGAAAGGGACAATCAGCCCCAGCATTTT	CASRDRDREERDNQPQHF
few	TRBV7-5	TRBJ1-5	-	TGTGTCAGAAGCTTAGATCGGACAAGCCATATCGATCAGCCCCAGCATTTT	CVRSLDRTSHIDQPQHF
-	TRBV30	TRBJ1-2	-	TGTGCCGACGGTACCTATGGCTACACCTTC	CADGTYGYTF
many	TRBV6-1	TRBJ2-7	TRBD1	TGTGCCAGCAGTGAATGGGGACAGGGGGACGAGCAGTACTTC	CASSEWGQGDEQYF
-	TRBV11-2	TRBJ2-7	TRBD2	TGTGCCAGCAGCTTAGGAGCGGGAGATAGGTACGAGCAGTACTTC	CASSLGAGDRYEQYF
-	TRBV2	TRBJ1-1	-	TGTGCCAGCAGTGAAGAGGTCAGATCAATGAACACTGAAGCTTTCTTT	CASSEEVRSMNTEAFF
-	TRBV15	TRBJ2-2	TRBD1	TGTGCCACCAGCAGAGAGGCACAGGGGGGGGAGCTGTTTTTT	CATSREAQGGELFF
-	TRBV6-5	TRBJ2-7	-	TGTGCCAGCAGTTACTCGAAGCGGGAGCAGTACTTC	CASSYSKREQYF
-	TRBV27	TRBJ2-6	TRBD1	TGTGCCAGCAGTACCCACCGGGACAGGGGACCTGGGGCCAACGTCCTGACTTTC	CASSTHRDRGPGANVLTF
-	TRBV11-2	TRBJ1-1	-	TGTGCCAGCAGCTACGGGGTTGGCACTGAAGCTTTCTTT	CASSYGVGTEAFF
-	TRBV10-3	TRBJ1-2	-	TGTGCCATTACAGGGAGTGGAGACTATGGCTACACCTTC	CAITGSGDYGYTF